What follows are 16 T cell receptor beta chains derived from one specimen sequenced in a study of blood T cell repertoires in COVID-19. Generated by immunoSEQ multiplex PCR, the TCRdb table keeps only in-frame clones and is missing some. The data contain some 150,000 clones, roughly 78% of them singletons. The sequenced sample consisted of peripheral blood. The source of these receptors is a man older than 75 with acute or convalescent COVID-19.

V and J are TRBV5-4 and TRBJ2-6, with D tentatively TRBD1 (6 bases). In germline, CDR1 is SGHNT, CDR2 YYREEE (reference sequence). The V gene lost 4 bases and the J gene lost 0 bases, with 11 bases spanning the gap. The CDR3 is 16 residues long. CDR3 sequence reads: CASSPGQISGANVLTF. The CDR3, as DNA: TGTGCCAGCAGCCCAGGACAGATCTCTGGGGCCAACGTCCTGACTTTC. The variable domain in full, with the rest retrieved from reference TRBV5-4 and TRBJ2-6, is ETGVTQSPTHLIKTRGQQVTLRCSSQSGHNTVSWYQQALGQGPQFIFQYYREEENGRGNFPPRFSGLQFPNYSSELNVNALELDDSALYLCASSPGQISGANVLTFGAGSRLTVL.

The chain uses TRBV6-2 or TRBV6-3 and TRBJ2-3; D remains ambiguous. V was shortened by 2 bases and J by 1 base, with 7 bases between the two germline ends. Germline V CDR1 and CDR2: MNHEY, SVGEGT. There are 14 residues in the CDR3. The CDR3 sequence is CASSYASGTDTQYF. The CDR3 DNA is TGTGCCAGCAGTTACGCGTCGGGCACAGATACGCAGTATTTT.

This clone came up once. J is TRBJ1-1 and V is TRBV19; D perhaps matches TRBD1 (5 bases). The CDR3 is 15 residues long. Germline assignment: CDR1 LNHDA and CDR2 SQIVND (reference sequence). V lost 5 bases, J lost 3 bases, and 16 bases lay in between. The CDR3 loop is CASSVVWGADTEAFF. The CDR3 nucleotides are TGTGCCAGTAGTGTCGTCTGGGGCGCCGACACTGAAGCTTTCTTT.

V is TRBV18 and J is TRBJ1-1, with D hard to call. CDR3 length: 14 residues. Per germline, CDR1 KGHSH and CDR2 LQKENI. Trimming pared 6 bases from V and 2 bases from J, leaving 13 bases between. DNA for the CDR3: TGTGCCAGCTCCACGGGAGGCCTCAACACTGAAGCTTTCTTT. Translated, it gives CASSTGGLNTEAFF.

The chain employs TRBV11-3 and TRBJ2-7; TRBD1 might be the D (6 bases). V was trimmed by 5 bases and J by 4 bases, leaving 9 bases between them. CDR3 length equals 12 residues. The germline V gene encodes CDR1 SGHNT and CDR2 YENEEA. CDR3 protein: CASSPTGYEQYF. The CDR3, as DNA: TGTGCCAGCAGCCCCACAGGGTACGAGCAGTACTTC.

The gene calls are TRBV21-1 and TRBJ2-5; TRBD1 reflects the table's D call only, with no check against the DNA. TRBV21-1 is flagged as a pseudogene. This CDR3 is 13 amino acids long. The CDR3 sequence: CASCRDSQETQYF. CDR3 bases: TGTGCCAGCTGCCGGGACAGCCAAGAGACCCAGTACTTC.

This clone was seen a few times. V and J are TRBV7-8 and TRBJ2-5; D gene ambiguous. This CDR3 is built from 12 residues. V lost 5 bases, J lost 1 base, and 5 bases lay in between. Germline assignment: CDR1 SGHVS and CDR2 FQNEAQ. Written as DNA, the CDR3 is TGTGCCAGCAGCCGTTCCCAAGAGACCCAGTACTTC. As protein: CASSRSQETQYF.

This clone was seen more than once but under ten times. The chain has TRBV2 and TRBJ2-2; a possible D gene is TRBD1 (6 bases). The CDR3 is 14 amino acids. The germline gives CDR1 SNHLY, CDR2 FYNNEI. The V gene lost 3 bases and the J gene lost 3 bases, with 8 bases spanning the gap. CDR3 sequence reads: CASSEDSHTGELFF. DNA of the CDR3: TGTGCCAGCAGTGAGGACAGCCACACCGGGGAGCTGTTTTTT. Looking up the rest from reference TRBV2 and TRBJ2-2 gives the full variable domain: EPEVTQTPSHQVTQMGQEVILRCVPISNHLYFYWYRQILGQKVEFLVSFYNNEISEKSEIFDDQFSVERPDGSNFTLKIRSTKLEDSAMYFCASSEDSHTGELFFGEGSRLTVL.

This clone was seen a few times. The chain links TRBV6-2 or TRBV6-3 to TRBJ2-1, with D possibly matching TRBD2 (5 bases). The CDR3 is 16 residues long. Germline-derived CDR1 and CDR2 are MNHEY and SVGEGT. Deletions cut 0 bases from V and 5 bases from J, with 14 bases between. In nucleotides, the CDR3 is TGTGCCAGCAGTTACTCCGCGGGTCAGGCAAACAATGAGCAGTTCTTC. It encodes CASSYSAGQANNEQFF.

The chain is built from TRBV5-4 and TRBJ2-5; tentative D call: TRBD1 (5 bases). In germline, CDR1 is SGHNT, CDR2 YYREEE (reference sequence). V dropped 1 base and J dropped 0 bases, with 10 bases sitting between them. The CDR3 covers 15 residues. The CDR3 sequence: CASSLQGSYQETQYF. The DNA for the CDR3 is TGTGCCAGCAGCTTGCAGGGTTCGTACCAAGAGACCCAGTACTTC.

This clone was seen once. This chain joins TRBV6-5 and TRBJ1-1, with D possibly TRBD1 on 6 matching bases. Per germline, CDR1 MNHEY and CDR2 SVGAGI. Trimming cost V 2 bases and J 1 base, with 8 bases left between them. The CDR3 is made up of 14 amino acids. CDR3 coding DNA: TGTGCCAGCAGTTACAGGGGGAGGAACACTGAAGCTTTCTTT. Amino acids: CASSYRGRNTEAFF.

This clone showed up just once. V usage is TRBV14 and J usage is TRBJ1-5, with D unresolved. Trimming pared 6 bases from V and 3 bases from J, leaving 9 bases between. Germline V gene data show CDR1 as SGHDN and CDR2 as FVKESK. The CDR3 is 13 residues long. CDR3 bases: TGTGCCAGCAGTTCTCAGGTCAATCAGCCCCAGCATTTT. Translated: CASSSQVNQPQHF.

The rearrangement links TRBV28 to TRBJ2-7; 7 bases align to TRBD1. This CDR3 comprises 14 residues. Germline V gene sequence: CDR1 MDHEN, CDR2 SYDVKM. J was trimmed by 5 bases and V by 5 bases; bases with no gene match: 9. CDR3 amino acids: CASSGGDRAHEQYV. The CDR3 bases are TGTGCCAGCAGTGGGGGAGACAGGGCCCACGAGCAGTACGTC.

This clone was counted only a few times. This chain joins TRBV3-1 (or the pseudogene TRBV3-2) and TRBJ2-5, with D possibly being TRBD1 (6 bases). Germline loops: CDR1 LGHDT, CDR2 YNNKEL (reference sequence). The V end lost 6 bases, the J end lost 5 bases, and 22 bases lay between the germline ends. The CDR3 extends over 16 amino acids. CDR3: CASRNWDIFGVETQYF. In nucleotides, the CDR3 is TGTGCCAGCAGAAATTGGGACATATTCGGCGTGGAGACCCAGTACTTC.

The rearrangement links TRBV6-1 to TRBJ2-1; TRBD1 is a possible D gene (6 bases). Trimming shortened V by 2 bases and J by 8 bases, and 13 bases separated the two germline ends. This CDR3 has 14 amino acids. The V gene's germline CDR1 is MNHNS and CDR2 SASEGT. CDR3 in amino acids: CASSETSGAHEQFF. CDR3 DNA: TGTGCCAGCAGTGAAACATCAGGGGCACATGAGCAGTTCTTC.

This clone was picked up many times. CDR3 bases: TGTGCCAGTGGGGTCGGGATCTCCTACAATGAGCAGTTCTTC. Translated: CASGVGISYNEQFF. The chain employs TRBV19 and TRBJ2-1, with D possibly matching TRBD2 (5 bases). CDR3 size: 14 residues. The germline V gene has CDR1 LNHDA and CDR2 SQIVND (reference sequence). Trimming shortened V by 8 bases and J by 0 bases, and 11 bases separated the two germline ends.